Listed below are T cell receptor beta chains from one sample, sequenced in a study of memory CD4+ T cells and cytomegalovirus serostatus. TCRdb keeps only in-frame clones here, not all; method: immunoSEQ multiplex PCR. The repertoire holds some 57,000 clones, with 70% to 80% as singletons. Input material: memory CD4+ T cells from blood. These receptors originate from an adult in good health and CMV-seronegative. CDR3s include the opening cysteine and the closing phenylalanine or tryptophan. A D gene is named only where the DNA matches it firmly. Only part of the rows carry a size: once, few, many, or a class if the clone is expanded.

clone_size	v_call	d_call	j_call	cdr3_nt	cdr3_aa
.	TRBV5-4	TRBD1	TRBJ1-2	TGTGCCAGCTGTCACCTTGGGACAGGAAAAGGCTACACCTTC	CASCHLGTGKGYTF
.	TRBV29-1	.	TRBJ1-2	TGCAGCGCCCTCGGGGCCTATGGCTACACCTTC	CSALGAYGYTF
once	TRBV28	.	TRBJ2-7	TGTGCCAGCAGTTCCACAGGGATGGGGCTCGAGCAGTACTTC	CASSSTGMGLEQYF
.	TRBV9	.	TRBJ2-2	TGTGCCAGCAGCGTAGTCTCCGGGGAGCTGTTTTTT	CASSVVSGELFF
.	TRBV7-2	.	TRBJ2-1	TGTGCCAGCAGCTTTTCGTACGAGACAAGTTCAGTCTTC	CASSFSYETSSVF
.	TRBV2	.	TRBJ2-3	TGTGCCAGCAAGTCCGGCACAGACACGCAGTATTTT	CASKSGTDTQYF
.	TRBV11-2	.	TRBJ2-7	TGTGCCAGCAGCTTCGAGGGGAAGGTCGGTGTGCAGTACTTC	CASSFEGKVGVQYF
.	TRBV2	TRBD1	TRBJ1-3	TGTGCCAGCAGCGCGGGACAGGGCCCTGGAAACACCATATATTTT	CASSAGQGPGNTIYF
.	TRBV7-9	.	TRBJ2-1	TGTGCCACCTCTAGGGAGGGGGATGAGCAGTTCTTC	CATSREGDEQFF
few	TRBV28	TRBD1	TRBJ2-4	TGTGCCAGCAGTTTGGACAGGGGGCGGGGCATTCAGTACTTC	CASSLDRGRGIQYF
.	TRBV5-1	.	TRBJ2-7	TGCGCCAGCAGCAGGGTTAGAGGATCCGAGCAGTACTTC	CASSRVRGSEQYF
.	TRBV14	.	TRBJ2-1	TGTGCCAGCAGCCAACAACGGACGACTGACTACAATGAGCAGTTCTTC	CASSQQRTTDYNEQFF
.	TRBV5-6	.	TRBJ1-1	TGTGCCAGCAGCTTGCAAGCTTTCTTT	CASSLQAFF
.	TRBV9	.	TRBJ2-5	TGTGCCAGCAGCGTAGGGGGTACACAAGAGACCCAGTACTTC	CASSVGGTQETQYF
.	TRBV2	.	TRBJ1-1	TGTGCCAGCAGGGGAGACAGGAACACTGAAGCTTTCTTT	CASRGDRNTEAFF
.	TRBV7-7	TRBD2	TRBJ2-1	TGTGCCAGCAGCTCCGGGACTAGCTTGAATGAGCAGTTCTTC	CASSSGTSLNEQFF
.	TRBV6-5	.	TRBJ1-1	TGTGCCAGCAGTTACGGAGGGAGAAGTACTGAAGCTTTCTTT	CASSYGGRSTEAFF
few	TRBV9	.	TRBJ1-3	TGTGCCAGCAGCGTAGAGGGATCCTCCTCTGGAAACACCATATATTTT	CASSVEGSSSGNTIYF
.	TRBV19	TRBD2	TRBJ2-5	TGTGCCAGTAGTATCGCCGGGACTAAAGAGACCCAGTACTTC	CASSIAGTKETQYF
.	TRBV7-9	TRBD1	TRBJ2-7	TGTGCCAGCAGCTTAGGGGGACAGGGGAGAAACGAGCAGTACTTC	CASSLGGQGRNEQYF
.	TRBV30	TRBD1	TRBJ1-5	TGTGCCTGGAGTCTTCCAGGGGGCGGTAATCAGCCCCAGCATTTT	CAWSLPGGGNQPQHF
once	TRBV19	.	TRBJ1-1	TGTGCCAGTACTGATAGCCGGACGGGACGAGTTTACGCTTTCTTT	CASTDSRTGRVYAFF